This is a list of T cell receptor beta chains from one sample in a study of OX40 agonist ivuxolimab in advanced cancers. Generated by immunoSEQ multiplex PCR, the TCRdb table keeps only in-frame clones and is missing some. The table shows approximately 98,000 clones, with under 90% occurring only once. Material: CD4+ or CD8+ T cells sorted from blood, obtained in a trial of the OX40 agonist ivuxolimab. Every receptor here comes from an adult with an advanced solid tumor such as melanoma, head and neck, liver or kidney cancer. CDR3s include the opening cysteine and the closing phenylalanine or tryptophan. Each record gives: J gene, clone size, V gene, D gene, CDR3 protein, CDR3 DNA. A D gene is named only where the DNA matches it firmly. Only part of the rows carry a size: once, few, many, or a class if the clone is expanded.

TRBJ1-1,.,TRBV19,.,CASSIDPWAGSTEAFF,TGTGCCAGTAGTATAGATCCTTGGGCAGGGAGCACTGAAGCTTTCTTT
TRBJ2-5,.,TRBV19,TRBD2,CASSNPSGGGQETQYF,TGTGCCAGTAGCAATCCTAGCGGCGGGGGCCAAGAGACCCAGTACTTC
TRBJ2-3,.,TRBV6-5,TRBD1,CASSPGTGGIDTQYF,TGTGCCAGCAGCCCTGGGACAGGGGGGATAGATACGCAGTATTTT
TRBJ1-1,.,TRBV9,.,CASSVAAQGEAFF,TGTGCCAGCAGCGTAGCTGCTCAGGGGGAAGCTTTCTTT
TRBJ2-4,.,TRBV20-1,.,CSASPGNIQYF,TGCAGTGCGAGCCCAGGAAACATTCAGTACTTC
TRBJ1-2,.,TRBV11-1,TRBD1,CASSPRAMAGGGYGYTF,TGTGCCAGCAGCCCCCGGGCGATGGCAGGGGGAGGCTATGGCTACACCTTC
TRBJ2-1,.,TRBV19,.,CASSTHLRNEQFF,TGTGCCAGTAGTACGCACCTAAGAAATGAGCAGTTCTTC
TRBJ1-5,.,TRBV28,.,CASRRTGNQPQHF,TGTGCCAGCAGGCGGACAGGCAATCAGCCCCAGCATTTT
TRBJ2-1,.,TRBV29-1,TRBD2,CSVDAGGQLGYNEQFF,TGCAGCGTTGACGCGGGAGGACAGTTAGGCTACAATGAGCAGTTCTTC
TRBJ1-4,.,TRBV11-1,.,CASSFGTGPNEKLFF,TGTGCCAGCAGCTTTGGGACGGGACCTAATGAAAAACTGTTTTTT
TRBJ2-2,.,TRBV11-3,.,CASSRPGPNTGELFF,TGTGCCAGCAGCCGTCCGGGACCAAACACCGGGGAGCTGTTTTTT
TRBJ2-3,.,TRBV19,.,CASSIQLSASHTQYF,TGTGCCAGTAGTATTCAACTAAGTGCATCGCATACGCAGTATTTT
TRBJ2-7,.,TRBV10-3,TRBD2,CAISGPPGLAAYEQYF,TGTGCCATCAGTGGACCTCCGGGACTAGCAGCCTACGAGCAGTACTTC
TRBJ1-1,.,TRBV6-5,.,CASSSTVNTEAFF,TGTGCCAGCAGTTCGACAGTGAACACTGAAGCTTTCTTT
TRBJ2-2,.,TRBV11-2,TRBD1,CASSQDRGSGELFF,TGTGCCAGCAGCCAGGACAGGGGAAGCGGGGAGCTGTTTTTT
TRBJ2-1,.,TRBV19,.,CASGQSQRSVDNEQFF,TGTGCCAGCGGTCAAAGCCAAAGGTCCGTTGACAATGAGCAGTTCTTC
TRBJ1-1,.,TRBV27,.,CASSFTGRVGDEAFF,TGTGCCAGCAGTTTCACTGGCAGGGTGGGCGATGAAGCTTTCTTT
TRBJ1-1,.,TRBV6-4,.,CASRRGMNTEAFF,TGTGCCAGCCGCAGGGGTATGAACACTGAAGCTTTCTTT
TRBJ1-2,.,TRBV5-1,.,CASSLNEGLGGYTF,TGCGCCAGCAGCTTGAACGAGGGGCTGGGTGGCTACACCTTC
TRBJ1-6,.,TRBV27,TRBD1,CASSLARRGSRNSPLHF,TGTGCCAGCAGTTTGGCCCGCAGGGGGTCGCGCAATTCACCCCTCCACTTT
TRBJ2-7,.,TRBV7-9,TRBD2,CASSGAGESGEQYF,TGTGCCAGCAGCGGAGCGGGAGAGTCGGGCGAGCAGTACTTC
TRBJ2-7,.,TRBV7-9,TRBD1,CASSLGQGRYYEQYF,TGTGCCAGCAGCTTGGGACAGGGGAGATACTACGAGCAGTACTTC
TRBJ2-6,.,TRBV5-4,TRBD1,CASSPSGGAGANVLTF,TGTGCCAGCAGCCCCTCAGGGGGCGCTGGGGCCAACGTCCTGACTTTC
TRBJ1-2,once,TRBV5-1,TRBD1,CASSIGTENYGYTF,TGCGCCAGCAGCATAGGGACAGAGAACTATGGCTACACCTTC
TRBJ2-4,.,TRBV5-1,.,CASSAAGQGKNIQYF,TGCGCCAGCAGCGCTGCGGGGCAGGGGAAAAACATTCAGTACTTC
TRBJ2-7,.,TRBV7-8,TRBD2,CASTLTSGSYEQYF,TGTGCCAGCACCCTGACTAGCGGGTCCTACGAGCAGTACTTC
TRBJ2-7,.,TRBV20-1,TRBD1,CSATGVEQYF,TGCAGTGCGACAGGGGTCGAGCAGTACTTC
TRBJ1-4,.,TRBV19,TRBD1,CASSPTGTNEKLFF,TGTGCCAGTAGTCCGACAGGGACTAATGAAAAACTGTTTTTT
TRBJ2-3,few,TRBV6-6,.,CASSTPGRWADTQYF,TGTGCCAGCAGTACCCCCGGGCGGTGGGCAGATACGCAGTATTTT
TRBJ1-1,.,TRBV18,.,CASYRLGPGDTEAFF,TGTGCCAGCTACCGCCTCGGACCTGGGGACACTGAAGCTTTCTTT
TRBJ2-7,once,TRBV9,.,CASSGGGWAYEQYF,TGTGCCAGCAGCGGCGGCGGGTGGGCTTACGAGCAGTACTTC
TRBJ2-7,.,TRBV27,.,CASSSDSPGGYEQYF,TGTGCCAGCAGTTCGGACAGTCCGGGAGGCTACGAGCAGTACTTC
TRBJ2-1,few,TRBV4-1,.,CASSQNWGSYNEQFF,TGCGCCAGCAGCCAAAACTGGGGGTCCTACAATGAGCAGTTCTTC
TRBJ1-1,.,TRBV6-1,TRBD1,CARDRAMNTEAFF,TGTGCCAGAGACAGGGCGATGAACACTGAAGCTTTCTTT
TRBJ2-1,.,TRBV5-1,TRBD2,CASSLVGGGYNEQFF,TGCGCCAGCAGCTTGGTCGGCGGGGGCTACAATGAGCAGTTCTTC
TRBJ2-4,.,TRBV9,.,CASSVVANSKDIQYF,TGTGCCAGCAGCGTAGTAGCTAATTCGAAAGACATTCAGTACTTC
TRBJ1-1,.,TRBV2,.,CASSGLNTEAFF,TGTGCCAGCAGTGGCCTGAACACTGAAGCTTTCTTT
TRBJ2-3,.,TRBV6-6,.,CASRASGAPHTQYF,TGTGCCAGCAGGGCGAGCGGAGCTCCTCATACGCAGTATTTT
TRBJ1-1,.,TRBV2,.,CASGWTVTEAFF,TGTGCCAGTGGGTGGACAGTCACTGAAGCTTTCTTT
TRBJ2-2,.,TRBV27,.,CASRGLDRNTGELFF,TGTGCCAGCAGGGGATTGGACAGGAACACCGGGGAGCTGTTTTTT
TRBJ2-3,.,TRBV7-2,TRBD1,CASSLSRDRGDTQYF,TGTGCCAGCAGCTTGTCCCGGGACAGGGGAGATACGCAGTATTTT
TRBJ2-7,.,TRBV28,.,CASSLPGTYEQYF,TGTGCCAGCAGTTTACCGGGGACCTACGAGCAGTACTTC
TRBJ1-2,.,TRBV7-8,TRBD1,CASSYSGGNYGYTF,TGTGCCAGCAGCTACTCAGGGGGTAACTATGGCTACACCTTC
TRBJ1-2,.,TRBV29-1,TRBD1,CSLPVGGSSYGYTF,TGCAGCCTCCCGGTAGGGGGCAGCTCCTATGGCTACACCTTC
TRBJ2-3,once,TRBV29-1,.,CSVGSLAGDTQYF,TGCAGCGTTGGAAGCTTGGCGGGGGATACGCAGTATTTT
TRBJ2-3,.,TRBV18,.,CASSLGGTDTQYF,TGTGCCAGCTCCCTGGGTGGGACAGATACGCAGTATTTT
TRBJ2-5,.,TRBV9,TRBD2,CASSVENSGAEETQYF,TGTGCCAGCAGCGTAGAGAATAGCGGGGCCGAAGAGACCCAGTACTTC
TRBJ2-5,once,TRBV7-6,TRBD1,CASSFGTGETQYF,TGTGCCAGCAGCTTTGGGACAGGGGAGACCCAGTACTTC
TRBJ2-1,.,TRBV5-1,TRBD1,CASSLGTGNEQFF,TGCGCCAGCAGCTTGGGGACAGGAAATGAGCAGTTCTTC
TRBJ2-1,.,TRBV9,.,CASSRGGLGTNEQFF,TGTGCCAGCAGCAGAGGGGGGCTAGGAACCAATGAGCAGTTCTTC
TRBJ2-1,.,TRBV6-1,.,CASTAGERYNEQFF,TGTGCCAGCACTGCAGGGGAGCGGTACAATGAGCAGTTCTTC
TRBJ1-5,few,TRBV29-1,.,CSVGQGGNQPQHF,TGCAGCGTTGGGCAGGGTGGCAATCAGCCCCAGCATTTT
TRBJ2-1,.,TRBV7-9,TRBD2,CASSLAGFTYNEQFF,TGTGCCAGCAGCCTAGCGGGTTTTACCTACAATGAGCAGTTCTTC
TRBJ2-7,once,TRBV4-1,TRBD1,CASSQGRGPAYEQYF,TGCGCCAGCAGCCAAGGCAGGGGGCCAGCCTACGAGCAGTACTTC
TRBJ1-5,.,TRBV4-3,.,CASSQDLARDGQPQHF,TGCGCCAGCAGCCAAGATTTAGCGAGGGACGGTCAGCCCCAGCATTTT
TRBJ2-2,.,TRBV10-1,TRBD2,CASRTSGAGELFF,TGCGCCAGCCGCACCAGCGGGGCCGGGGAGCTGTTTTTT
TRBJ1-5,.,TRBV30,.,CAWRACQRWVPQHF,TGTGCCTGGAGAGCTTGTCAGCGGTGGGTGCCCCAGCATTTT